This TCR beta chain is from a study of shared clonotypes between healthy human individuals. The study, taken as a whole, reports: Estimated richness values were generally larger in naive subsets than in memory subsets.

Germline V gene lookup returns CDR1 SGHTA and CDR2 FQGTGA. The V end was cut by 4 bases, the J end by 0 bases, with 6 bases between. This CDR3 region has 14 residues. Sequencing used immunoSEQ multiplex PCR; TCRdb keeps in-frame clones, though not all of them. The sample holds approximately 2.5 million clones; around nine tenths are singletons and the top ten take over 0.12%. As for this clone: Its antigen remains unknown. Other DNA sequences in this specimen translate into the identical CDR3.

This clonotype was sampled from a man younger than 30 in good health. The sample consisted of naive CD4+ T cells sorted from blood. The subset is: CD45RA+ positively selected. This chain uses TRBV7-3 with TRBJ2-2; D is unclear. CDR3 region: CASSSGSNTGELFF. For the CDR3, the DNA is TGTGCCAGCAGCTCCGGGTCGAACACCGGGGAGCTGTTTTTT.